This is a list of T cell receptor beta chains from one sample in a study of blood T cell repertoires in COVID-19. Produced via immunoSEQ multiplex PCR; TCRdb's table is partial and in-frame only. The profile covers about 160,000 clones, with approximately 86% appearing a single time and about 6.9% taken by the ten largest. Sequenced: peripheral blood. Receptor source: an older man with COVID-19, enrolled during active disease. The CDR3 runs from the conserved cysteine through the conserved F or W. The D gene is left open where the match is weak. Clone size, where shown, is once, few, many, or a class for clones that have expanded.

length: 12; V: TRBV5-1; size: NA; D: NA; J: TRBJ1-1; DNA: TGCGCCAGCAGGGGGCCGGACACTGAAGCTTTCTTT; CDR3: CASRGPDTEAFF
length: 13; V: TRBV2; size: NA; D: NA; J: TRBJ2-2; DNA: TGTGCCAGCAGTACAGGGTCGGACGGGGAGCTGTTTTTT; CDR3: CASSTGSDGELFF
length: 16; V: TRBV5-5; size: NA; D: NA; J: TRBJ2-7; DNA: TGTGCCAGCAGCTTGGCCGGGACACCTGACCTCTACGAGCAGTACTTC; CDR3: CASSLAGTPDLYEQYF
length: 16; V: TRBV19; size: NA; D: NA; J: TRBJ1-5; DNA: TGTGCCAGTAGTGCTCCGGGGGGGCGCAGCAATCAGCCCCAGCATTTT; CDR3: CASSAPGGRSNQPQHF
length: 13; V: TRBV6-6; size: NA; D: NA; J: TRBJ1-1; DNA: TGTGCCAGCAGTTACCGGGGTGGAGCTGAAGCTTTCTTT; CDR3: CASSYRGGAEAFF
length: 15; V: TRBV6-5; size: NA; D: NA; J: TRBJ2-7; DNA: TGTGCCAGCAGTTACTCCATGGGCACCACCTACGAGCAGTACTTC; CDR3: CASSYSMGTTYEQYF
length: 17; V: TRBV10-3; size: NA; D: TRBD1; J: TRBJ1-5; DNA: TGTGCCATCAGTGACGGGACAGGGGCATATAGCAATCAGCCCCAGCATTTT; CDR3: CAISDGTGAYSNQPQHF
length: 15; V: TRBV3-1/TRBV3-2; size: NA; D: NA; J: TRBJ2-5; DNA: TGTGCCAGCAGCCAAGATCTCGGGGTTCCGGAGACCCAGTACTTC; CDR3: CASSQDLGVPETQYF
length: 12; V: TRBV28; size: NA; D: TRBD1; J: TRBJ1-1; DNA: TGTGCCAGCAAGACAGGGGGCACTGAAGCTTTCTTT; CDR3: CASKTGGTEAFF
length: 15; V: TRBV4-1; size: NA; D: TRBD1; J: TRBJ1-1; DNA: TGCGCCAGCAGCCAAGATAGGACAGGGAACACTGAAGCTTTCTTT; CDR3: CASSQDRTGNTEAFF
length: 13; V: TRBV5-4; size: once; D: NA; J: TRBJ1-2; DNA: TGTGCCAGCAGCTTGGCAGGGGACTATGGCTACACCTTC; CDR3: CASSLAGDYGYTF
length: 17; V: TRBV2; size: once; D: NA; J: TRBJ1-5; DNA: TGTGCCAGCAGGCTCGACAGGTCGGGGTATAGCAATCAGCCCCAGCATTTT; CDR3: CASRLDRSGYSNQPQHF
length: 13; V: TRBV6-6; size: NA; D: TRBD1; J: TRBJ1-1; DNA: TGTGCCACCGGGACAGACATGAACACTGAAGCTTTCTTT; CDR3: CATGTDMNTEAFF
length: 13; V: TRBV4-3; size: NA; D: NA; J: TRBJ1-6; DNA: TGCGCCAGCAGCCAATACAATAATTCACCCCTCCACTTT; CDR3: CASSQYNNSPLHF